Sequencing of this T cell receptor beta chain was carried out in a study of vaccination effects on CD4 cells after COVID-19. General study findings and limits: Convalescent patients in the study were few, and early post-infection timepoints were absent. Substantial clonal contraction characterized both infection- and vaccine-induced clones late after vaccination.

This CDR3 has 13 residues. V shed 5 bases and J shed 9 bases, with 14 bases lying between them. Profiling relied on immunoSEQ multiplex PCR, and the TCRdb table lists in-frame clones only, not all of them. The sample consists of about 45,000 clones, around 74% of them appearing once. In its sample, this clone was seen a few times. The target antigen is unknown. Ahead of sequencing, the ViraFEST assay grew antigen-specific CD4+ T cells using viral peptide pools. Around day 10 of culture, CD4+ T cells were separated out. SARS-CoV-2 infection was confirmed by PCR in the person between March and December 2020. IL-2 medium was substituted for half the medium on days 3 and 7.

The gene calls are TRBV12-3 or TRBV12-4 and TRBJ2-1; TRBD2 is a possible D gene (5 bases). The sequence came from a human donor who had a prior SARS-CoV-2 infection. Sequencing used CD4+ T cells from PBMCs cultured with a peptide pool, obtained before COVID-19 vaccination. The CDR3, as DNA: TGTGCCAGCAGTCAACAAAGCGGAGTTGAGCAGTTCTTC. It is translated as CASSQQSGVEQFF.